The 6 T cell receptor beta chains reported below all come from one sample, sequenced in a study of neurological immune-mediated disorders. TCRdb re-called the 5' RACE reads with MiXCR, one entry per CDR3 protein. The sample lists about 31,000 distinct CDR3 sequences, about 4% seen once, with more than 20% in the top ten. Sequencing input: CD4+ T cells from blood. The receptors were sampled from a woman aged 40-49 years in good health.

This clonotype came up many times. The chain joins TRBV6-1 to TRBJ2-1, with TRBD1 as a possible D gene (6 bases). This CDR3 spans 12 amino acids. The germline V gene has CDR1 MNHNS and CDR2 SASEGT. The V end was cut by 5 bases, the J end by 10 bases, with 12 bases between. CDR3 bases: TGTGCCAGCAGTACCCACAGGGCCGAGCAGTTCTTC. Amino acid sequence: CASSTHRAEQFF.

This clonotype came up many times. The chain links TRBV12-3 or TRBV12-4 to TRBJ1-2, with 7 nucleotides matching TRBD1. This CDR3 has 14 residues. Unmatched junction bases numbered 7, after V lost 5 bases and J lost 4 bases. The CDR3 here is CASSRDRTFYGYTF. In DNA form, the CDR3 reads TGTGCCAGCAGTCGGGACAGAACCTTCTATGGCTACACCTTC.

This clonotype was seen at least ten times. This chain joins TRBV20-1 and TRBJ2-7, with D possibly matching TRBD2 (6 bases). V lost 0 bases, J lost 4 bases, and 16 bases lay in between. Germline lookup yields CDR1 DFQATT and CDR2 SNEGSKA (reference sequence). The CDR3 contains 15 residues. The DNA for the CDR3 is TGCAGTGCTAGAGAGCTCGGTCGGGGGTCTTACGAGCAGTACTTC. It yields the protein CSARELGRGSYEQYF.

The table lists this clonotype with many counts. V gene TRBV7-2 combines with J gene TRBJ1-2, with D maybe TRBD1 (6 bases). The germline V gene encodes CDR1 SGHTA and CDR2 FQGNSA. Between the trimmed V and J ends, which lost 6 bases and 6 bases, there was a span of 14 bases. This CDR3 is built from 13 residues. The CDR3 reads CASRSQGFHGYTF. Here the CDR3 DNA reads TGTGCCAGCAGATCCCAGGGGTTCCATGGCTACACCTTC. Filled out from reference TRBV7-2 and TRBJ1-2, the complete variable domain reads GAGVSQSPSNKVTEKGKDVELRCDPISGHTALYWYRQSLGQGLEFLIYFQGNSAPDKSGLPSDRFSAERTGGSVSTLTIQRTQQEDSAVYLCASRSQGFHGYTFGSGTRLTVV.

This clonotype occurred many times. The rearrangement uses TRBV5-1 and TRBJ1-3, with a tentative D call TRBD1 (5 bases). V gave up 3 bases and J gave up 4 bases, with 8 bases separating them. CDR1 and CDR2 (germline): SGHRS, YFSETQ. This CDR3 has 13 residues. CDR3 region: CASSSGPGNTIYF. In nucleotides, the CDR3 is TGCGCCAGCAGCTCGGGACCCGGAAACACCATATATTTT.

This clonotype was counted at least ten times. The chain joins TRBV7-8 to TRBJ1-1; perhaps TRBD1 as D (6 bases). V lost 6 bases to trimming and J lost 1 base, with 21 bases between them. The length of the CDR3 is 17 residues. The germline CDR1 and CDR2 sequences are SGHVS and FQNEAQ. This CDR3 reads CASRKGGADRRNTEAFF. The DNA for the CDR3 is TGTGCCAGCAGGAAAGGGGGGGCGGACCGACGGAACACTGAAGCTTTCTTT.